The clone carrying this T cell receptor beta chain was observed once. The antigen remains undetermined. The V gene's germline CDR1 is SGHDT and CDR2 YYEEEE. The CDR3 contains 12 residues. Trimming cost V 5 bases and J 7 bases, with 9 bases left between them. This specimen comes from a study of T cell responses to AZD1222 COVID-19 vaccine. The study, taken as a whole, reports: Within unmutated variant regions lay the reported targets of nearly half of spike-specific TCRs. Sampling captured repertoires only after the peak T cell response. Only a handful of AZD1222 recipients were seropositive at baseline.

TCRdb's copy holds only in-frame clones and misses some; the assay was immunoSEQ multiplex PCR. The data contain 57,000 or so clones, 76% of them singletons. This specimen consisted of peripheral blood, obtained on day 0 of AZD1222 vaccination. This sequence originates from an adult in good health. This chain connects TRBV5-6 to TRBJ2-2; D gene unclear. CDR3 sequence reads: CASRFWGGELFF. CDR3 nucleotides: TGTGCCAGCAGATTTTGGGGCGGGGAGCTGTTTTTT.